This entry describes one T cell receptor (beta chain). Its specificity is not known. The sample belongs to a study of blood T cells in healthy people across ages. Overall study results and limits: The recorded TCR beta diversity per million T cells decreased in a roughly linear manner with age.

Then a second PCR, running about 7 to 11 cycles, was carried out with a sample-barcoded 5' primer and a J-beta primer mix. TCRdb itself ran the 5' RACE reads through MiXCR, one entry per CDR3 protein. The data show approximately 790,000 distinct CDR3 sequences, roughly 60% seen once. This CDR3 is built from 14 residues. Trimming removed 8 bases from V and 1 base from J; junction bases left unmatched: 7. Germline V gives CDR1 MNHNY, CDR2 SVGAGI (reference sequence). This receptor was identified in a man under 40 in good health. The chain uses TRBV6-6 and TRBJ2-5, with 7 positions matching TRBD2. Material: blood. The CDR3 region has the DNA TGTGCCAGCCGAAGCGGGGTGATCCAAGAGACCCAGTACTTC. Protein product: CASRSGVIQETQYF.